This TCR beta chain was obtained from a study of tumor-infiltrating lymphocytes in primary liver carcinoma (dated by TCRdb to the late 2010s). As for the study more broadly: The five patients, three men and two women aged 30 to 69 years, had hepatocellular carcinoma (four) or combined HCC and intrahepatic cholangiocarcinoma (one). The five patients had tumors of stage T1-T3 N0M0, with maximum diameters ranging from about 4 to 11 cm. High reproducibility was observed for the technical replicate repertoires, with mean shared-clone rates about 0.92 and correlation coefficients above 0.95. Samples yielded roughly 3.5 to 7.13 million productive TCRbeta reads; read depth did not differ significantly between tissue types. A total of about 35 specimens from 5 patients went through TCRbeta repertoire sequencing, namely 25 tumor regions, 5 adjacent noncancerous liver tissues and 5 peripheral blood samples. Across five regions of each liver tumor, along with adjacent normal tissue and blood, the study brought together TCRbeta repertoire sequencing, expression microarrays and whole-exome sequencing. Results and caveats for the whole study, not just this receptor: Bulk unsorted samples precluded comparing CD4+ and CD8+ T cell repertoires. The study included only a few patients, and the authors note findings should be validated in a larger study. Pairs of tumor regions showed greater repertoire overlap (mean around 36%) than tumor-adjacent pairs (17%) or tumor-blood pairs (around 15%), which is consistent with antigen-driven expansion. The top 250 clones made up a significantly larger repertoire fraction in tumors than in blood (p = 0.039). Only the TCR beta chain was sequenced, so true repertoire diversity is likely underestimated because unpaired alpha chains were not captured.

As for this clonotype: Its antigen is currently not known. Base qualities were left out, and no much larger clone turns up one base away.

From the cysteine through the phenylalanine, the CDR3 covers 12 amino acids. Just the 36-base CDR3 DNA is kept, in frame starting at base 1. Trimming costs V 5 bases and J 9 bases, and their ends lie 14 bases apart. CDR1 SEHNR and CDR2 FQNEAQ were looked up in the germline V gene (reference sequence). Total RNA and DNA were co-extracted from about 19-30 mg of bulk tissue with the AllPrep DNA/RNA mini kit, without cell sorting. Surgical resection was performed in China between November 2015 and March 2016 on about five patients with histopathologically diagnosed primary liver carcinoma. At the time of sampling, the patients had chronic HBV infection and had not received any treatment. Pieces of fresh tumor and adjacent tissue were cut in half, with one half kept in RNAlater at -80 degrees C and the other half sent for histology. Using a constant-region primer and ProtoScript II reverse transcriptase, TCRbeta-specific cDNA was reverse-transcribed from approximately 500 ng total RNA. Three nested multiplex PCR rounds, following a slightly modified ARM-PCR procedure, were used to build the TCRbeta libraries. Multiplex TRBV1-TRBV30 forward primers and a Cbeta reverse primer were used in the first two PCR rounds, each of which was run for 10 to 11 cycles. Sample barcodes and Illumina adapters were added in a final 25-cycle PCR using Deep VentR polymerase. Before sequencing, amplicons of 200-500 bp were gel-purified using a QIAquick gel extraction kit. An Illumina HiSeq 2500 was used to sequence the TCRbeta amplicons, generating 250-bp paired-end reads. The paper's data handling went like this. Trimmomatic v0.33 was used to quality-trim the reads, and FLASH v1.2.11 was used to merge paired reads so that full CDR3 sequences could be recovered. V, D and J germline segments were assigned to the rearranged TCRbeta sequences by MiGEC v1.2.1b. VDJtools v1.0.0 computed clonotype statistics and Shannon-Wiener diversity indices. To cut down on sampling bias, every analysis after diversity analysis relied on just the 250 most abundant clonotypes from each sample. The public reads were quality trimmed at Q25 with fastp and then assembled into clones with MiXCR by TCRdb, keeping productive beta chains. Rows are combined by CDR3 protein, so each entry shows the most common genes and DNA. TCRdb's processing, not the authors' own work, is the source of the V and J calls. The sample table holds about 92,000 distinct CDR3 sequences, of which around 70% were seen once. The top ten clonotypes cover roughly 30% of the sample.

The sequence joins TRBV7-9 to TRBJ2-7; possibly the D gene is TRBD1, per 6 matching bases. Sequencing was done on a sample of tumor-adjacent normal liver tissue. This sequence originates from a man aged 40-49 years with primary liver carcinoma and hepatitis B virus infection. The sequenced DNA: TGTGCCAGCAGCCACACAGGGTTAGGGCAGTACTTC. Its protein is CASSHTGLGQYF.